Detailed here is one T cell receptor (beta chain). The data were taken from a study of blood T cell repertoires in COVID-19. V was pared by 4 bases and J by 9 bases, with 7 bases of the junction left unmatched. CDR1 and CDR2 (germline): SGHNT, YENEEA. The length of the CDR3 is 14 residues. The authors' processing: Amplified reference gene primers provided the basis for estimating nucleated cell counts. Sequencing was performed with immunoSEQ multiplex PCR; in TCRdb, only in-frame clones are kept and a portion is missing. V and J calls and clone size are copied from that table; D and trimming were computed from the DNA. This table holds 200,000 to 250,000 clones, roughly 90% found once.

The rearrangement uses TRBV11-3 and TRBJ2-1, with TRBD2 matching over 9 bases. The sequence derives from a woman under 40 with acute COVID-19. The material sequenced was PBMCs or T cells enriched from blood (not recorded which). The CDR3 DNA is TGTGCCAGCAGCTGGGGACTAGCTGGTGGTGAGCAGTTCTTC. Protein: CASSWGLAGGEQFF.